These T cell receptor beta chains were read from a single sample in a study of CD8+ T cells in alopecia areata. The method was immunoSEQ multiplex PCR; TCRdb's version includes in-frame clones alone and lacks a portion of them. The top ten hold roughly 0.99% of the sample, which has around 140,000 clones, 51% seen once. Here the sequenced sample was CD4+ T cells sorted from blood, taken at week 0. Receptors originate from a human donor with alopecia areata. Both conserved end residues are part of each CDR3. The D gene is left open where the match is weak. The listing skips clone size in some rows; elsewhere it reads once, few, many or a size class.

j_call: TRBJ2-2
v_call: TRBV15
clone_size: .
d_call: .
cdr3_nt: TGTGCCACCAGCAGAGATGGGACCGGGGAGCTGTTTTTT
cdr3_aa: CATSRDGTGELFF

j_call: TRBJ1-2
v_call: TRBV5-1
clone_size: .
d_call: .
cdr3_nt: TGCGCCAGCAGCCCTGGCCAGGGCAGGGAGGATGGCTACACCTTC
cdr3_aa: CASSPGQGREDGYTF

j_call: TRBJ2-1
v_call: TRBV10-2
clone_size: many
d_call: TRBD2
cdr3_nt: TGCGCCAGCTTATCCGGGACTAGCGGATCCAATGAGCAGTTCTTC
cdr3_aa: CASLSGTSGSNEQFF

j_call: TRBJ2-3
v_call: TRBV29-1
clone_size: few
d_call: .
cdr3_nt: TGCAGCCACAGAGGGGGACGAGATACGCAGTATTTT
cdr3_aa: CSHRGGRDTQYF

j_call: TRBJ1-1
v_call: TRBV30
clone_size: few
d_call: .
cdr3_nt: TGTGCCTGGAGTCTCCCGGGCAGACTGAACACTGAAGCTTTCTTT
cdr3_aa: CAWSLPGRLNTEAFF

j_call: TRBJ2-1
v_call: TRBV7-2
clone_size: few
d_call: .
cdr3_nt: TGTGCCAGCAGCATCCTTAGGGAAGGTGAGCAGTTCTTC
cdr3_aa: CASSILREGEQFF

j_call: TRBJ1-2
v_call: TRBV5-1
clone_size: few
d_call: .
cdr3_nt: TGCGCCAGCAGCTTGTCAGCAGCTTCTAACTATGGCTACACCTTC
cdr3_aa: CASSLSAASNYGYTF

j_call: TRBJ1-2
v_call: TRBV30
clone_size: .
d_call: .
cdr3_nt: TGTGCCTGGAGTACGCTTAACTATGGCTACACCTTC
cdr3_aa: CAWSTLNYGYTF

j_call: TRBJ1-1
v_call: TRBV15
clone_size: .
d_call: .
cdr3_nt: TGTGCCACCAGCGGTGAGCGGGCCTTCGGGGCTTTCTTT
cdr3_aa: CATSGERAFGAFF

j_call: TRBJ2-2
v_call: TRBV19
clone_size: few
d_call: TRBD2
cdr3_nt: TGTGCCAGTGAGCGGGGGAGGGCCACCGGGGAGCTGTTTTTT
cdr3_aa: CASERGRATGELFF

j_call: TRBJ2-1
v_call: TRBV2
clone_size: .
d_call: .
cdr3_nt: TGTGCCAGCAGTGACGGGCAGGGTGGCTACAATGAGCAGTTCTTC
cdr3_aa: CASSDGQGGYNEQFF

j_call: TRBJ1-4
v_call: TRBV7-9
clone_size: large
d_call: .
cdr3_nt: TGTGCCAGCAGCGATAGTCCGGGAGCCCGGGTTTTT
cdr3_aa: CASSDSPGARVF

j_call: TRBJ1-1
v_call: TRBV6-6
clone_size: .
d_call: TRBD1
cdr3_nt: TGTGCCAGCAGCGACCCACAGGGGGGAGCTTTCTTT
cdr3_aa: CASSDPQGGAFF

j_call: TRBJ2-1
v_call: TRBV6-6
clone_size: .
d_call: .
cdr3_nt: TGTGCCAGCAGTAATACGGATGAGCAGTTCTTC
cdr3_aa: CASSNTDEQFF

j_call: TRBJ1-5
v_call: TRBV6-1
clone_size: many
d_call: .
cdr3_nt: TGTGCCAGCAGTGAACGGAGACTTATACGGGCTCAGCCCCAGCATTTT
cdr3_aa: CASSERRLIRAQPQHF

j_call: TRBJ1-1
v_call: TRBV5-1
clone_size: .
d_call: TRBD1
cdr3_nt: TGCGCCAGCAGTACAGGGGGGAACACTGAAGCTTTCTTT
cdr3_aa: CASSTGGNTEAFF

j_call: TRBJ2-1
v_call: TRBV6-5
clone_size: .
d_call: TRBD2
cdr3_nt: TGTGCCAGCAGTAACCGACTAGCGAGGAACAATGAGCAGTTCTTC
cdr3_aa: CASSNRLARNNEQFF

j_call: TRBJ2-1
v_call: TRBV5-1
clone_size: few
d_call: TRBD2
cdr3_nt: TGCGCCAGCAGCTTGGGTAGCGGGAGTTCAAATGAGCAGTTCTTC
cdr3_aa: CASSLGSGSSNEQFF

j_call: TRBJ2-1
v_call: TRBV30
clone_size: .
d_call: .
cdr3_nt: TGTGCCTGGAGTGGACGGGACTCTAATTACAATGAGCAGTTCTTC
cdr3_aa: CAWSGRDSNYNEQFF

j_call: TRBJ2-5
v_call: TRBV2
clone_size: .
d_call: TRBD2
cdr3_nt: TGTGCCAGCAGTCCGGCCGGGCTAGCGGTTCGGAGAGAGACCCAGTACTTC
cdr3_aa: CASSPAGLAVRRETQYF

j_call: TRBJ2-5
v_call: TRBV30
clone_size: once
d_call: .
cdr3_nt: TGTGCCTGGAGTTTCGTTAGGGTCCAGACCCAGTACTTC
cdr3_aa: CAWSFVRVQTQYF

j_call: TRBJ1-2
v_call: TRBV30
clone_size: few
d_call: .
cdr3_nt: TGTGCCTGGACAGGGTCCTATGGCTACACCTTC
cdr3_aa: CAWTGSYGYTF

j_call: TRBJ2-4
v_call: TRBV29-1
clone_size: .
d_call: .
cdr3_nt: TGCAGCGTTGAAGACCTAGCCAAAAACATTCAGTACTTC
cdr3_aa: CSVEDLAKNIQYF

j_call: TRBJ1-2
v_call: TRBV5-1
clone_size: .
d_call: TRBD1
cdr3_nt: TGCGCCAGCAGTTTTGCCGGGACAGGTAGACGTTTTGATGGCTACACCTTC
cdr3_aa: CASSFAGTGRRFDGYTF

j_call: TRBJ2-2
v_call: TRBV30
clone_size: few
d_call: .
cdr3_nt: TGTGCCTGGCGAGCGGACGCGAACACCGGGGAGCTGTTTTTT
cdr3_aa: CAWRADANTGELFF

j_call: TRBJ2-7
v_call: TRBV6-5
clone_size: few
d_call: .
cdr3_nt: TGTGCCAGCAGCTCCCCGGACAAAGGCTCCTACGAGCAGTACTTC
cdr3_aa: CASSSPDKGSYEQYF

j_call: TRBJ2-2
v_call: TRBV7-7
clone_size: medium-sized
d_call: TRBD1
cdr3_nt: TGTGCTAGCGCTTTGGACAGGGTGGACACCGGGGAGCTGTTTTTT
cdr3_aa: CASALDRVDTGELFF

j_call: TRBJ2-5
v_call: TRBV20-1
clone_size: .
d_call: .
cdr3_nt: TGCAGTGCTTTACGGGAGACCCAGTACTTC
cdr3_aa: CSALRETQYF

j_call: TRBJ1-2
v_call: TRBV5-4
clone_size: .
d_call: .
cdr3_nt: TGTGCCAGCAGCCCGGGGACCGGCTATGGCTACACCTTC
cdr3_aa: CASSPGTGYGYTF

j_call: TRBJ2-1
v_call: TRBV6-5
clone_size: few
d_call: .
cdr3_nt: TGTGCCAGCAGTTACACTCACCTTAACAGAGGGAATGAGCAGTTCTTC
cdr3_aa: CASSYTHLNRGNEQFF

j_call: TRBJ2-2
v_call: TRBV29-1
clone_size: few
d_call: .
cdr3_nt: TGCAGCGTGGGGGAAACCGGGGAGCTGTTTTTT
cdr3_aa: CSVGETGELFF

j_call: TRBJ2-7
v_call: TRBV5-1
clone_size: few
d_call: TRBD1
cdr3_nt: TGCGCCAGCAGCCCACCGGGACAGGGAAACTACGAGCAGTACTTC
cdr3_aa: CASSPPGQGNYEQYF

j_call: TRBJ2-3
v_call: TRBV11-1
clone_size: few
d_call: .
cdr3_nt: TGTGCCAGCAGCTTAGATCCACGCACAGATACGCAGTATTTT
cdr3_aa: CASSLDPRTDTQYF

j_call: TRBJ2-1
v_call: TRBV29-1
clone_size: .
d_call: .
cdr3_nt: TGCAGCGTTGAAATTGGGGATGAGCAGTTCTTC
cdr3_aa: CSVEIGDEQFF

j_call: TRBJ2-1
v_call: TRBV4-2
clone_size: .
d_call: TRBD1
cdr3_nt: TGTGCCAGCAGCCAAGGCGTACAGGGGGGCTACAATGAGCAGTTCTTC
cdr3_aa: CASSQGVQGGYNEQFF

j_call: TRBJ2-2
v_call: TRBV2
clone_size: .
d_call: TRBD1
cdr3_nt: TGTGCCAGCAGTGAAGCAAGGTCGACAGGGACCGGGGAGCTGTTTTTT
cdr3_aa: CASSEARSTGTGELFF

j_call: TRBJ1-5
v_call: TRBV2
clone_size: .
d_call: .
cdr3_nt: TGTGCCAGCAACTACAACGCGGAGCCCCAGCATTTT
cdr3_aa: CASNYNAEPQHF

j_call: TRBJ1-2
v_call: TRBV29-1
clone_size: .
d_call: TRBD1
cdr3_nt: TGCAGCGTTGGGAGGACAGGGACCTATGGCTACACCTTC
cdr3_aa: CSVGRTGTYGYTF

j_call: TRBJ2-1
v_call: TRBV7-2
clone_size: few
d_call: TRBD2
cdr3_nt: TGTGCCAGCAGCCCAGGGACTAGCGGGTACAATGAGCAGTTCTTC
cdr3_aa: CASSPGTSGYNEQFF

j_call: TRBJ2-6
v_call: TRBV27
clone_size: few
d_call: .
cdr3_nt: TGTGCCAGCAGTTTCGGGGGACGGCCTGGGGCCAACGTCCTGACTTTC
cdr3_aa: CASSFGGRPGANVLTF

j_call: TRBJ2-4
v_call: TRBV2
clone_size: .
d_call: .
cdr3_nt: TGTGCCAGCACCCCGACTATAGCCAAAAACATTCAGTACTTC
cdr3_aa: CASTPTIAKNIQYF

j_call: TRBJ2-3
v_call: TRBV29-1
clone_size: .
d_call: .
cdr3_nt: TGCAGCGTTGAATTTGGTCGGGACGGCACAGATACGCAGTATTTT
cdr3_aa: CSVEFGRDGTDTQYF

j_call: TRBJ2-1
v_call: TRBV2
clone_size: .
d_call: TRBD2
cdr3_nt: TGTGCCAGCAGTGAGGTCCTAGCGGGAGGTCGCTACAATGAGCAGTTCTTC
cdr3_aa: CASSEVLAGGRYNEQFF

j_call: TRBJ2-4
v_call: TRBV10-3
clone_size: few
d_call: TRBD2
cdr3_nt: TGTGCCATCAGTGGGGGACTAGCGGAAAACATTCAGTACTTC
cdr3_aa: CAISGGLAENIQYF

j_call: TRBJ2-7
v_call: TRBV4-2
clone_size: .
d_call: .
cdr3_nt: TGTGCCAGCAGCTCGCAGGGAGGGGGAGCGGTTTACGAGCAGTACTTC
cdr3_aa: CASSSQGGGAVYEQYF

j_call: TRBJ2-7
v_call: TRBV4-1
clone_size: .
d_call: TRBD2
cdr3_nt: TGCGCCAGCAGCCAAGATAGGGCGGGAGACGACGACGAGCAGTACTTC
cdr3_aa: CASSQDRAGDDDEQYF

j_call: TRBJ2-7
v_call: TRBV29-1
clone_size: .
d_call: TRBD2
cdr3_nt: TGCAGCGTTCTAGCGGGCCTCTACGAGCAGTACTTC
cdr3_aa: CSVLAGLYEQYF

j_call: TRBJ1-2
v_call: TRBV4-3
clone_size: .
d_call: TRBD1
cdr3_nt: TGCGCCAGCAGCCGAGGGACAGCTCCTAACTATGGCTACACCTTC
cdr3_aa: CASSRGTAPNYGYTF

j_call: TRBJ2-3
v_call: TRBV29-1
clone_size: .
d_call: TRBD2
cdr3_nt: TGCAGCGTTGACGGCGGGAGTAGCACAGATACGCAGTATTTT
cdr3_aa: CSVDGGSSTDTQYF

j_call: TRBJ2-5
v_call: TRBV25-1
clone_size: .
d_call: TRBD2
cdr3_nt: TGTGCCACTCGTCATAGCGGGGAAGAGACCCAGTACTTC
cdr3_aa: CATRHSGEETQYF

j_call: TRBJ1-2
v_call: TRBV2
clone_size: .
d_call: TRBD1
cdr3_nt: TGTGCCAGCCGACTTCATCCCGGGACAGGGGATGGCTACACCTTC
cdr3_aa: CASRLHPGTGDGYTF

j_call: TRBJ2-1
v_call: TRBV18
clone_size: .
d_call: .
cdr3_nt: TGTGCCAGCTCGGATGGATTCTCCTACAATGAGCAGTTCTTC
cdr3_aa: CASSDGFSYNEQFF

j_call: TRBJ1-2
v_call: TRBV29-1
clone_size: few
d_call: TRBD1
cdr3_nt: TGCAGCGTTGGGCCTGGGACAGGGGGCCGAAATGACTATGGCTACACCTTC
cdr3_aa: CSVGPGTGGRNDYGYTF

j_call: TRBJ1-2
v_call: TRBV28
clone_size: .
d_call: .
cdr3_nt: TGTGCCAGCAGTTTACACGGAGGCTACACCTTC
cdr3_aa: CASSLHGGYTF